The source of this T cell receptor (beta chain) is a study of T cell responses to AZD1222 COVID-19 vaccine. Study-level points and caveats: Among the donors, most were white British and more were female, and clonal diversity was possibly underestimated. Repertoires in all cases were sampled only once the peak T cell response had passed.

As concerns this clone: The antigen is unknown.

Generated by immunoSEQ multiplex PCR, the TCRdb table keeps only in-frame clones and is missing some. The table has roughly 150,000 clones, 85% to 95% seen once. This CDR3 region has 15 residues. The germline V gene has CDR1 MDHEN and CDR2 SYDVKM. The J segment lost 7 bases and the V segment lost 4 bases, leaving 12 bases of the junction unmatched. The sequence was obtained from an adult in good health. The genes are TRBV28 and TRBJ1-2; 7 nucleotides match TRBD1. This specimen consisted of peripheral blood, obtained on day 0 of AZD1222 vaccination. CDR3: CASSSSLGQVRGYTF. The CDR3 DNA reads TGTGCCAGCAGTTCAAGCCTCGGACAGGTTCGTGGCTACACCTTC.